These 17 T cell receptor beta chains came from one sample sequenced in a study of blood T cells in healthy people across ages. Alongside a J-beta primer mix, a sample-barcoded 5' primer served in a second PCR lasting about 7 to 12 cycles. Via MiXCR, TCRdb re-called the 5' RACE reads, giving one row per CDR3 protein. The profile shows 600,000 to 650,000 distinct CDR3 sequences, 58% of them singletons. Sample: blood. These receptors were taken from a man aged 55 to 70 in good health.

This clonotype was recorded only once. The junction departs from the called germline gene at one end, perhaps through a read error. The chain recombines TRBV3-1 with TRBJ1-1, with a weak D call TRBD1 (5 bases). The germline CDR1 and CDR2 sequences are LGHDT and YNNKEL (reference sequence). This CDR3 spans 14 amino acids. The CDR3 DNA follows: TGTGCCAGCAGCCAGGGGGTCCCGGTGGCTGAAGTTTTCTTT. This translates into CASSQGVPVAEVFF.

J is TRBJ2-1 and V is TRBV6-2 or TRBV6-3, with 9 positions matching TRBD2. The germline V gene encodes CDR1 MNHEY and CDR2 SVGEGT. This CDR3 is built from 14 residues. The CDR3 loop is CSSGRRGGGDEQFF. DNA of the CDR3: TGTTCCTCCGGTAGGCGGGGGGGCGGAGATGAGCAGTTCTTC.

The genes are TRBV7-9 and TRBJ2-7, with 7 positions matching TRBD1. The CDR3 runs to 16 residues. With V trimmed by 4 bases and J by 1 base, 10 bases remained unmatched. Germline V lookup: CDR1 SEHNR, CDR2 FQNEAQ (reference sequence). CDR3 in amino acids: CASSSNTGTASYEQYF. For the CDR3, the DNA is TGTGCCAGCAGCTCAAATACCGGGACAGCATCCTACGAGCAGTACTTC.

The rearrangement joins TRBV6-1 to TRBJ2-7; the D is unclear. This CDR3 has 16 amino acids. Trimming pared 3 bases from V and 1 base from J, leaving 16 bases between. CDR1 is MNHNS and CDR2 is SASEGT in the germline V gene. The CDR3 here is CASSDGFRWVSYEQYF. CDR3 nucleotide sequence: TGTGCCAGCAGTGATGGGTTTCGTTGGGTTTCCTACGAGCAGTACTTC.

The chain employs TRBV7-2 and TRBJ2-5; D unclear. Looked up from germline, CDR1 is SGHTA and CDR2 is FQGNSA. V lost 5 bases and J 5 bases, leaving 12 bases between the germline ends. The CDR3 is 13 residues long. The CDR3 protein is CASSGGGSETQYF. In DNA form, the CDR3 reads TGTGCCAGCAGCGGTGGTGGATCGGAGACCCAGTACTTC.

The chain combines TRBV28 with TRBJ2-7; 10 bases agree with TRBD1. CDR3 length: 15 amino acids. After removal of 8 bases from V and 3 bases from J, the junction contained 10 bases not matched to a gene. Germline lookup yields CDR1 MDHEN and CDR2 SYDVKM. This CDR3 reads CASQGDRGLGYEQYF. The CDR3 DNA reads as TGTGCCAGCCAAGGGGACAGGGGATTAGGCTACGAGCAGTACTTC.

This clonotype was seen a few times. The CDR3 protein is CSARGTGRNEQYF. As DNA, the CDR3 is TGCAGTGCTAGGGGAACAGGTCGGAACGAGCAGTACTTC. The chain carries TRBV20-1 and TRBJ2-7; possibly TRBD1 for D (5 bases). CDR3 size: 13 residues. Trimming took off 3 bases at V and 5 bases at J, with 14 bases between the two ends. The germline gives CDR1 DFQATT, CDR2 SNEGSKA (reference sequence).

The chain joins TRBV11-2 to TRBJ2-1; no definite D call. The CDR3 has 13 residues. Germline V gives CDR1 SGHAT, CDR2 FQNNGV. Trimming took off 6 bases at V and 13 bases at J, with 19 bases between the two ends. The CDR3 nucleotides are TGTGCCAGCAGGGCCGGGTCCCTGTTTACCCAGTTCTTC. Its translation: CASRAGSLFTQFF.

The chain is built from TRBV10-3 and TRBJ1-1; D is uncertain. V lost 3 bases and J 5 bases, leaving 10 bases between the germline ends. There are 13 residues in the CDR3. In germline, CDR1 is ENHRY, CDR2 SYGVKD. The DNA of the CDR3 is TGTGCCATCAGTGATAGCCTGGGGACTGAAGCTTTCTTT. Amino acid sequence: CAISDSLGTEAFF.

The chain joins TRBV5-1 to TRBJ2-7; 7 bases match TRBD1. CDR3 length: 15 residues. The V gene's germline CDR1 is SGHRS and CDR2 YFSETQ. The junction had 7 bases not matched to a gene; V was cut back by 4 bases and J by 0 bases. The DNA for the CDR3 is TGCGCCAGCAGCCAACAGACAGGGTACTCCTACGAGCAGTACTTC. Encoded protein: CASSQQTGYSYEQYF.

The rearrangement uses TRBV20-1 and TRBJ2-7; 9 positions agree with TRBD1. CDR1 and CDR2 (germline): DFQATT, SNEGSKA (reference sequence). Trimming cost V 5 bases and J 2 bases; bases outside gene matches: 7. CDR3 length: 14 residues. The CDR3 here is CSAFDRGATYEQYF. The DNA of the CDR3 is TGCAGTGCTTTTGACAGGGGGGCCACCTACGAGCAGTACTTC.

CDR3: CASSPERRANTEAFF. CDR3 nucleotides: TGTGCCAGCAGCCCCGAACGCAGGGCCAACACTGAAGCTTTCTTT. The genes are TRBV5-8 and TRBJ1-1; perhaps TRBD1 as D (5 bases). Germline-derived CDR1 and CDR2 are SGHTS and YDEGEE. The V and J ends lost 4 bases and 2 bases respectively, with 15 bases between them. The CDR3 contains 15 residues.

The chain has TRBV7-9 and TRBJ2-5; D possibly uses TRBD1 or TRBD2 (6 bases each). The CDR3 loop spans 15 amino acids. Germline-derived CDR1 and CDR2 are SEHNR and FQNEAQ (reference sequence). Between the trimmed V and J ends, which lost 6 bases and 5 bases, there was a span of 19 bases. Here the CDR3 DNA reads TGTGCCAGCAGTCGCGCGACAGGAGGGATCGAGACCCAGTACTTC. Translation gives CASSRATGGIETQYF.

This clonotype was counted only a few times. CDR3 coding DNA: TGTGCCATCAGTCCGACCCAGGGATGGCAGTACTTC. Translated, it gives CAISPTQGWQYF. The rearrangement links TRBV10-3 to TRBJ2-7, with D possibly being TRBD1 (5 bases). CDR3 length: 12 amino acids. Germline CDR1 ENHRY, CDR2 SYGVKD. V was shortened by 5 bases and J by 9 bases, with 14 bases between the two germline ends.

This rearrangement joins TRBV24-1 to TRBJ1-2; D is unresolved. V was trimmed by 0 bases and J by 4 bases, leaving 8 bases between them. The CDR3 has 14 residues. Germline V gene data show CDR1 as KGHDR and CDR2 as SFDVKD. CDR3 sequence: CATSDLRHGYGYTF. The DNA of the CDR3 is TGTGCCACCAGTGATTTGAGGCACGGCTATGGCTACACCTTC.

This clonotype has just a few counts. The rearrangement joins TRBV12-3 or TRBV12-4 to TRBJ2-3; 9 nucleotides line up with TRBD2. CDR3 length equals 14 residues. Germline trimming cut 5 bases from V and 8 bases from J; bases unmatched to any gene: 8. CDR3 sequence reads: CASSLSGGLFTQYF. For the CDR3, the DNA is TGTGCCAGCAGTCTCAGCGGGGGGCTCTTTACGCAGTATTTT.

V and J are TRBV7-6 and TRBJ2-6, with D unresolved. The length of the CDR3 is 15 residues. V lost 5 bases and J 2 bases, leaving 10 bases between the germline ends. Germline V gene data show CDR1 as SGHVS and CDR2 as FNYEAQ. CDR3 sequence (DNA): TGTGCCAGCAGCCTAATGTTGGCTGGGGCCAACGTCCTGACTTTC. Translated, it gives CASSLMLAGANVLTF.